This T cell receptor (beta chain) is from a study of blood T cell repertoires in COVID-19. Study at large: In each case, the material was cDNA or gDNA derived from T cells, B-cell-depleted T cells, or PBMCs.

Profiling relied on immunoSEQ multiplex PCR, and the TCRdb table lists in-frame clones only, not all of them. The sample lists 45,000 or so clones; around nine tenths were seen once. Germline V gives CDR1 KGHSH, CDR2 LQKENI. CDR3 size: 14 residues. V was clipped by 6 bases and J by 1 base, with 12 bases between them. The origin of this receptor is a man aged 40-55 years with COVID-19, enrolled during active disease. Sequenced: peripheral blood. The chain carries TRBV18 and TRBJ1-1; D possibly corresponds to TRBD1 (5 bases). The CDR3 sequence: CASSSKTGNTEAFF. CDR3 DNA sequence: TGTGCCAGCTCGTCCAAAACAGGGAACACTGAAGCTTTCTTT.